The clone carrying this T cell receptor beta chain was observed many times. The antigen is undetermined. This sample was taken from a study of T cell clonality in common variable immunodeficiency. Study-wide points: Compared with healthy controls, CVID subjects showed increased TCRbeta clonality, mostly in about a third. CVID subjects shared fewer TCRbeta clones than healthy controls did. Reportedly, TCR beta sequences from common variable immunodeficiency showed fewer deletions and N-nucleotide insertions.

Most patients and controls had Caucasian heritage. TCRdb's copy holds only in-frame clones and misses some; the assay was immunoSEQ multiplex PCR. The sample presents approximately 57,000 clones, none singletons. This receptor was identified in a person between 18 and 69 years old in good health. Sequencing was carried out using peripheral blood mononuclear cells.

The CDR3 spells CSASAPGQGLGQPQHF. The CDR3 bases that were read are TGCAGTGCTAGCGCCCCGGGACAGGGGTTGGGCCAGCCC. The V and J genes are TRBV20-1 and TRBJ1-5; 10 nucleotides align to TRBD1. The read halts 3 residues ahead of the CDR3 end, with the missing end drawn from the germline J gene. Germline V gene sequence: CDR1 DFQATT, CDR2 SNEGSKA (reference sequence). The V gene end was trimmed by 3 bases and the J gene end by 7 bases; junction bases not matched to a gene: 12. The CDR3 covers 16 residues.